This T cell receptor (beta chain) was identified in a study of blood T cells in healthy people across ages (dated by TCRdb to between 2014 and 2017). For the wider study: In model experiments, template switching captured about one uniquely barcoded TCR beta cDNA molecule for every two T cells. Age-related changes in TCR beta repertoire diversity were measured in the study by deep sequencing normalized with unique cDNA molecular identifiers. Donors were grouped into four age groups: young (average 16 years), middle-aged (around 39), aged (around 66) and long-lived (just over 80). To avoid experimental bias, donors of different ages were randomly spread across the sequencing lanes. Using the same blood draw, the study looked at two additional independent replicas of 1 million unique cDNA reads for two donors, one aged 18 to 30 and the other aged 80 or older. Here is what the overall study found, with its caveats: The long-lived group showed more naive CD4+ T cells, fewer expanded clones and increased TCR diversity than the aged group, suggesting age selection. The percentage of naive T cells measured by flow cytometry correlated strongly with observed TCR beta diversity. As age increased, observed TCR beta diversity per million T cells dropped in a roughly linear way, and a significant reduction was already evident by age around 41. Conclusive comparison of naive and antigen-experienced compartments was prevented by the profiling of bulk unsorted PBMCs. Estimates of total diversity from one million sequenced T cells were regarded as lower bounds and underestimates. Donor CMV infection status was unknown, potentially confounding age-related changes in expanded clonotypes.

Systemically healthy Caucasian individuals from Russia, over 30 in total and aged about 6 to 95 years, were included as donors. Roughly 9.5 milliliters of peripheral blood were drawn from each donor into EDTA-treated Vacutainer tubes. Ficoll-Paque density-gradient centrifugation was used to isolate PBMCs, with at least 6.5 million per sample. Total RNA was extracted from PBMCs with Trizol reagent, with at least 5.5 micrograms obtained per sample. The percentages of naive CD45RAhigh/CD27high T cells were determined by flow cytometry on a PBMC aliquot from every donor. Preparation of the library involved 5' RACE. Reads for this sample came from an Illumina HiSeq 2500. A second PCR of roughly 6 to 11 cycles was performed with a sample-barcoded 5' primer and a J-beta primer mix. A unique molecular identifier was introduced onto each TCR beta cDNA molecule by a template-switch 5' adaptor carrying 12 random nucleotides. Each sample yielded at least 3 million CDR3-containing paired-end reads. First-strand cDNA synthesis was performed from all RNA using the Mint cDNA synthesis kit, with priming by a TRBC-specific oligonucleotide. All cDNA was treated with uracil-DNA glycosylase and then went through a first 18-cycle PCR with the universal primers M1SS and BC2_uni_R. The paper's data handling went like this. For normalization, 1 million high-quality reads, each with a distinct molecular identifier, were randomly selected from each sample. Reads with shared molecular identifiers were discarded instead of being binned into consensus sequences. CDR3 identification, clonotype clustering and error correction used MiTCR with a Q25 quality threshold and the strictest error-elimination algorithm. Lower-bound total TCR beta diversity was estimated with a nonparametric unseen species model using Euler transformation. The raw public data were reprocessed by TCRdb itself: fastp quality trimming at Q25, MiXCR clonotype calling, in-frame beta chains only. Here each entry gathers all rows of one CDR3 protein and keeps the most common genes and DNA. The V and J calls and clone size come from TCRdb's table, not from the authors' own analysis. The sample table lists over a million distinct CDR3 sequences, more than 40% of them with a count of one. The biggest ten clones account for 18% of the sample.

The germline V gene (reference sequence) supplies CDR1 LGHDT and CDR2 YNNKEL. Including cysteine and phenylalanine, the CDR3 has 15 amino acids. The only DNA kept is the CDR3, 45 bases in frame from the first base. The germline ends are 13 bases apart after V is trimmed by 1 base and J by 4 bases. Concerning this clonotype itself: Its target antigen remains unknown. Base qualities are not provided; no much larger clone lies one nucleotide away.

The sequenced sample was blood. The clonotype comes from a woman aged 60 to 75 in good health. Recombination joined TRBV3-1 with TRBJ1-1, and the D gene may be TRBD1, 6 bases matching. The sequence in DNA is TGTGCCAGCAGCCAAGCAGGGGCCGCTGGCACTGAAGCTTTCTTT. Translated, it reads CASSQAGAAGTEAFF. Reference TRBV3-1 and TRBJ1-1 proteins supply the regions before and after the CDR3; the full variable domain is: DTAVSQTPKYLVTQMGNDKSIKCEQNLGHDTMYWYKQDSKKFLKIMFSYNNKELIINETVPNRFSPKSPDKAHLNLHINSLELGDSAVYFCASSQAGAAGTEAFFGQGTRLTVV.